This T cell receptor (beta chain) came from a study of response to subunit inactivated influenza vaccine. Study outcomes and limitations: Each seasonal influenza vaccination, the authors suggested, recruits few new T cells.

TCRdb ran MiXCR on the RT-PCR reads and lists one entry per CDR3 protein. The repertoire has 500,000 to 550,000 distinct CDR3 sequences, 7.6% of them found once; the top ten carry over 10%. This clonotype occurred a few times. Antigen specificity is unknown. Trimming shortened V by 1 base and J by 5 bases, and 15 bases separated the two germline ends. The CDR3 spans 16 residues. The germline CDR1 and CDR2 sequences are PRHDT and FYEKMQ (reference sequence). J is TRBJ2-1 and V is TRBV13; tentative D call: TRBD2 (6 bases). The source of this sequence is a man between 50 and 69 years old who received an inactivated influenza vaccine. The sequencing used PBMCs from blood, collected 23 months after vaccination. CDR3 nucleotides: TGTGCCAGCAGCTTAGAGATTCAGCGGGCCCACAATGAGCAGTTCTTC. This encodes CASSLEIQRAHNEQFF.